These T cell receptor beta chains were read from a single sample in a study of T-cell reconstitution after alpha-beta-depleted transplantation in children. From the PCR reads, TCRdb called clonotypes with MiXCR, one entry per CDR3 protein. The sample has about 100,000 distinct CDR3 sequences, approximately 6% seen once; the top ten hold roughly 20%. The sample was PBMCs, mostly from graft donor cells, taken 360 days after TCRalphabeta/CD19-depleted stem cell transplant. Receptor source: a male patient between 2 and 10 years old who had a stem cell transplant for acute lymphoblastic leukemia, so the T cells may come from the graft donor. Each CDR3 is given with its conserved first and last residue. The order of the fields is V gene, D gene, J gene, clone size, CDR3 protein, CDR3 DNA. A D gene is named only where the DNA matches it firmly. Rows give clone size only sometimes, using once, few, many, or a class for an expanded clone.

TRBV11-2	NA	TRBJ2-7	many	CASSLSVAYEQYF	TGTGCCAGCAGCTTAAGCGTAGCCTACGAGCAGTACTTC
TRBV20-1	NA	TRBJ2-3	NA	CSARALRGTDTQYF	TGCAGTGCTAGGGCCCTCAGGGGCACAGATACGCAGTATTTT
TRBV10-3	NA	TRBJ2-4	many	CAISESITGKVARENIQYF	TGTGCCATCAGTGAGTCGATCACGGGAAAAGTGGCTAGGGAAAACATTCAGTACTTC
TRBV30	NA	TRBJ2-7	NA	CAWSVNVPYEQYF	TGTGCCTGGAGTGTAAATGTACCCTACGAGCAGTACTTC
TRBV5-1	NA	TRBJ2-5	many	CASSPRIQETQYF	TGCGCCAGCAGCCCACGTATTCAAGAGACCCAGTACTTC
TRBV25-1	NA	TRBJ1-6	many	CASSDGSYNSPLHF	TGTGCCAGCAGTGATGGCTCCTATAATTCACCCCTCCACTTT
TRBV7-9	NA	TRBJ2-7	NA	CASSLAGTESSYEQYF	TGTGCCAGCAGCTTAGCGGGGACTGAGAGCTCCTACGAGCAGTACTTC
TRBV11-1	NA	TRBJ2-5	few	CASSLGTSPKETQYF	TGTGCCAGCAGCTTAGGAACTAGCCCGAAAGAGACCCAGTACTTC
TRBV6-1	NA	TRBJ1-5	many	CASSEGNQPQHF	TGTGCCAGCAGTGAAGGGAATCAGCCCCAGCATTTT
TRBV4-3	NA	TRBJ1-1	NA	CASSQSGGRATEAFF	TGCGCCAGCAGCCAATCTGGGGGTAGAGCCACTGAAGCTTTCTTT
TRBV24-1	NA	TRBJ2-2	few	CATSDFEDGELFF	TGTGCCACCAGTGATTTTGAAGACGGGGAGCTGTTTTTT
TRBV3-1	NA	TRBJ2-7	NA	CASSRERHEQYF	TGTGCCAGCAGCCGGGAGAGGCACGAGCAGTACTTC
TRBV25-1	TRBD1	TRBJ2-5	many	CASSDPLQGAAETQYF	TGTGCCAGCAGTGACCCCTTACAGGGGGCCGCAGAGACCCAGTACTTC
TRBV4-2	NA	TRBJ1-5	many	CASSQDLGRSNQPQHF	TGTGCCAGCAGCCAAGATTTGGGACGGAGCAATCAGCCCCAGCATTTT
TRBV9	TRBD1	TRBJ1-6	many	CASSTGQGRNSPLHF	TGTGCCAGCAGCACCGGACAGGGGCGGAATTCACCCCTCCACTTT
TRBV29-1	NA	TRBJ1-1	many	CSAWGAEAFF	TGCAGCGCTTGGGGAGCTGAAGCTTTCTTT
TRBV11-3	NA	TRBJ2-1	many	CASSKGGAPYNEQFF	TGTGCCAGCAGCAAAGGGGGGGCCCCTTACAATGAGCAGTTCTTC